The T cell receptor (beta chain) described here comes from a study of T cell changes during pregnancy in multiple sclerosis. Clones were read by immunoSEQ multiplex PCR, and TCRdb kept only the in-frame ones, dropping some. The sample has 30,000 to 40,000 clones; approximately 90% are singletons. The sample was CD4+ T cells from peripheral blood mononuclear cells, taken in the second trimester of pregnancy. This receptor was identified in a female donor in good health, enrolled as a control in a pregnancy study.

CDR3 loop: CASSLGGLIGQPQHF. CDR3 bases: TGTGCCAGCAGTTTAGGAGGTCTGATCGGTCAGCCCCAGCATTTT. This chain joins TRBV28 and TRBJ1-5, with unresolved D. V dropped 2 bases and J dropped 6 bases, with 14 bases sitting between them. Looked up from germline, CDR1 is MDHEN and CDR2 is SYDVKM. CDR3 size: 15 residues.